A selection of T cell receptor beta chains follows, all from one sample in a study of T cell repertoires in cytomegalovirus infection. TCRdb re-called the reads through MiXCR, storing one row per CDR3 protein. Here the sample spans around 800,000 distinct CDR3 sequences, around a third being singletons. Their recognized antigens are unknown. The specimen comprised cultured CD8+ T cells from PBMCs, sampled from culture after CMV antigen stimulation. These TCRs come from a human donor in good health (CMV status not recorded). Some clones in this sample may be carry-over from other donors' samples. CDR3s include the opening cysteine and the closing phenylalanine or tryptophan. Fields, in order: clone size, J gene, V gene, D gene, CDR3 DNA, CDR3 protein. A D gene is named only where the DNA matches it firmly. Size is stated for part of the rows, as once, few or many counts, or as a class when the clone is expanded.

size: many; J: TRBJ1-4; V: TRBV6-5; D: NA; DNA: TGTGCCAGCAGCCCCCACGCGGGTAATGAAAAACTGTTTTTT; CDR3: CASSPHAGNEKLFF
size: few; J: TRBJ2-1; V: TRBV20-1; D: NA; DNA: TGCAGTGCTAGGGCTCTTGAGCGGGTATACTCCTACAATGAGCAGTTCTTC; CDR3: CSARALERVYSYNEQFF
size: NA; J: TRBJ1-4; V: TRBV18; D: NA; DNA: TGTGCCAGCTCACCAAAGCCCACAGGGACTAATGAAAAACTGTTTTTT; CDR3: CASSPKPTGTNEKLFF
size: NA; J: TRBJ2-2; V: TRBV6-5; D: TRBD1; DNA: TGTGCCAGCACCGTACGAAGGGGGCGCTACACCGGGGAGCTGTTTTTT; CDR3: CASTVRRGRYTGELFF
size: NA; J: TRBJ1-2; V: TRBV7-9; D: NA; DNA: TGTGCCAGCAGCTTGGGACACATCTATGGCTACACCTTC; CDR3: CASSLGHIYGYTF
size: NA; J: TRBJ2-1; V: TRBV15; D: NA; DNA: TGTGCCACCAGCAGAGGGGGGCGCGACAATGAGCAGTTCTTC; CDR3: CATSRGGRDNEQFF
size: NA; J: TRBJ2-2; V: TRBV4-2; D: TRBD1; DNA: TGTGCCAGCAGCCATCCGGACAGGGGGGGCACCGGGGAGCTGTTTTTT; CDR3: CASSHPDRGGTGELFF
size: few; J: TRBJ1-1; V: TRBV7-9; D: NA; DNA: TGTGCCAGCAGCGGTCCGGGAGGTGAAGCTTTCTTT; CDR3: CASSGPGGEAFF
size: many; J: TRBJ2-3; V: TRBV27; D: NA; DNA: TGTGCCAGCAGTTTAGAAGGGGGTAGCACAGATACGCAGTATTTT; CDR3: CASSLEGGSTDTQYF
size: many; J: TRBJ1-1; V: TRBV7-6; D: NA; DNA: TGTGCCAGCAGTCCGGGGGGTGGTGTGGGCACTGAAGCTTTCTTT; CDR3: CASSPGGGVGTEAFF
size: NA; J: TRBJ2-1; V: TRBV6-2/TRBV6-3; D: TRBD2; DNA: TGTGCCAACAGTTACCGGGGACTAGCGGATGAGCAGTTCTTC; CDR3: CANSYRGLADEQFF
size: few; J: TRBJ2-1; V: TRBV9; D: NA; DNA: TGTGCCAGCAGCGTAGCGGGGAAGTCAGGAAATGAGCAGTTCTTC; CDR3: CASSVAGKSGNEQFF
size: NA; J: TRBJ2-3; V: TRBV2; D: NA; DNA: TGTGCCAGCATCGGCGGACCTAGCACAGATACGCAGTATTTT; CDR3: CASIGGPSTDTQYF
size: few; J: TRBJ1-1; V: TRBV12-3/TRBV12-4; D: NA; DNA: TGTGCCAGCAGGGGGGCGATTGAAGCTTTCTTT; CDR3: CASRGAIEAFF
size: many; J: TRBJ2-7; V: TRBV11-1; D: TRBD1; DNA: TGTGCCAGCAGCTTAACAAGGACAGGGGAGCGGAACGAGCAGTACTTC; CDR3: CASSLTRTGERNEQYF